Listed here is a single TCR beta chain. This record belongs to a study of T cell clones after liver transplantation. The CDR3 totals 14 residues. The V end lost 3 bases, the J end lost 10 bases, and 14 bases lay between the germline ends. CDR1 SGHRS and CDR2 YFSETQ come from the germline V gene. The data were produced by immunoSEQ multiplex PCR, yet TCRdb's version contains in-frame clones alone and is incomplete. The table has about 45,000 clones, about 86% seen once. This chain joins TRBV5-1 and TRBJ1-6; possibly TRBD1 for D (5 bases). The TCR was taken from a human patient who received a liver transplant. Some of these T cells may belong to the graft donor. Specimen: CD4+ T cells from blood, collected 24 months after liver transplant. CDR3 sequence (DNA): TGCGCCAGCAGCTCCCGGGACGGAGGGTCACCCCTCCACTTT. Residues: CASSSRDGGSPLHF.